The T cell receptor (beta chain) described here comes from a study of T cell responses to AZD1222 COVID-19 vaccine (dated by TCRdb to the early 2020s). As for the study more broadly: Because spike-specific TCR depth and breadth did not differ between the two schedules, AZD1222 recipients who got a second dose at roughly 4 weeks were pooled with those who got a second dose at roughly 12 weeks. TCR sequencing covered some 240 trial participants: 207 given two doses of AZD1222 and approximately 25 given two doses of MenACWY control vaccine. Enrollment into the trials was organized by age into subgroups of 18-55, 56-69 and 70-plus years, and those subgroups contained approximately 150, 30 and 60 TCR-sequenced participants, respectively.

Trimming removed 6 bases from V and 6 bases from J; the gene matches leave 6 bases unexplained. The CDR1 and CDR2 encoded by the germline V gene are SNHLY and FYNNEI. The CDR3 spans 15 residues, from the cysteine through the phenylalanine. Here the CDR3 DNA is all that survives: 45 bases in frame from base 1. Reading the label with the study, this specimen's time point is: baseline before first vaccination. Vaccinee samples were obtained from the UK trials COV001 and COV002, which included a single-blind randomized controlled phase 2/3 trial of AZD1222 (ChAdOx1 nCoV-19) in healthy adults. For TCRbeta chain sequencing, PBMC samples from trial participants were taken at day 0 and at day 28 after the second dose. Broad study findings and their caveats: CD4 TCRs associated with the vaccine covered the entire spike protein, and the dominant responses were in regions 160-218 and 743-854. Conclusions about previously exposed vaccinees are limited because only a handful of AZD1222 recipients were SARS-CoV-2 seropositive at baseline. Reportedly, close to half of the unique spike-specific TCRs recognized epitopes lying outside the regions that are mutated in the B.1.351 and B.1.1.7 variants. Because no day 14 peak-response samples were available, the repertoires could be characterized only after the peak T cell response. The 56-69-year group was small, and its depth increase did not reach significance, likely because of low power. Spike-specific TCR breadth and depth rose significantly after two AZD1222 doses compared with day 0 and with MenACWY recipients. Participants were mostly white British, with more females than males. The authors suggested clonal diversity may have been underestimated.

The CDR3 regions of human TCRbeta chains were subjected to immunosequencing. The paper's data handling went like this. Repertoire TCRs were matched against a reference library of SARS-CoV-2-specific TCRs generated with the MIRA antigen-specificity platform. Breadth was defined as the fraction of unique TCRs that were SARS-CoV-2-associated. Depth was defined as the fraction of total T cells that were SARS-CoV-2-associated. Each spike-specific TCR was assigned to its reactive spike region and to a CD4 or CD8 class using the MIRA data. Log10-transformed breadth and depth values were compared by one-way ANOVA with Sidak's multiple comparisons tests. The table was pulled from immuneACCESS by TCRdb, which kept in-frame rearrangements only. Such tables lose some clones; where checked, under half of the loss comes from unresolved V genes, and the rest has no known cause. V and J calls and clone size come straight from that table; D and trimming were deduced from the DNA. The table for this sample lists around 77,000 clones; approximately 90% of them were counted only once. The ten largest clonotypes hold about 2.5% of the sample.

Regarding this clone: Its antigen has not been determined. Nothing much larger sits one base from this clone, and base qualities are not available.

This clonotype was obtained from an adult in good health. Specimen: peripheral blood, collected on day 0 of AZD1222 vaccination. This sequence uses TRBV2 and TRBJ1-6; the junction holds 9 bases that match TRBD1. The nucleotide sequence is given as TGTGCCAGCAGCAAACAGGGGGCTGGTAATTCACCCCTCCACTTT. Its coded protein is CASSKQGAGNSPLHF.